One and the same sample provided the 9 T cell receptor beta chains below, sequenced in a study of beta chain features in type 1 diabetes. Study-wide findings and caveats: Patients with Type 1 diabetes showed moderately but significantly shorter TCRB CDR3s in all four CD4+ subsets.

Expressed TCRB transcripts were sequenced, since all the RNA that had been isolated was reverse transcribed. Measured with immunoSEQ multiplex PCR; TCRdb has only the in-frame clones, and not every one. This sample has about 650,000 clones, with around an eighth found just once. These receptors' antigens are unknown. The source material was naive CD4+ T cells from blood. These receptors came from a man aged 25-45 years with type 1 diabetes.

This chain joins TRBV9 and TRBJ1-3; D unresolved. CDR1 and CDR2 from the germline V gene are SGDLS and YYNGEE. Trimming removed 3 bases at V and 0 bases at J, with 4 bases between. CDR3 length: 13 amino acids. CDR3 nucleotides: TGTGCCAGCAGCGGAGGCTCTGGAAACACCATATATTTT. As protein: CASSGGSGNTIYF.

This clone was seen a handful of times. The V call is TRBV7-2, the J call TRBJ1-1, with 10 bases matching TRBD1. CDR1 and CDR2 (germline): SGHTA, FQGNSA. This CDR3 has 15 residues. V was clipped by 4 bases and J by 4 bases; unmatched bases: 6. The CDR3 reads CASSSLGTGVTEAFF. For the CDR3, the DNA is TGTGCCAGCAGCTCCCTCGGGACAGGGGTCACTGAAGCTTTCTTT.

The J gene is TRBJ1-4, the V gene TRBV4-3, with a weak D call TRBD1 (5 bases). V was pared by 0 bases and J by 4 bases, with 9 bases between. CDR3 length equals 15 residues. Germline lookup yields CDR1 LGHNA and CDR2 YSLEER. The CDR3 loop is CASSQDRVVNEKLFF. The CDR3 DNA follows: TGCGCCAGCAGCCAAGACAGGGTAGTTAATGAAAAACTGTTTTTT.

This clone appeared a few times. This chain connects TRBV6-1 to TRBJ2-1; TRBD2 matches at 8 bases. CDR1 is MNHNS, CDR2 SASEGT, per germline. There are 14 residues in the CDR3. V lost 7 bases and J lost 7; bases outside the gene matches: 9. The CDR3 nucleotides are TGTGCCAGCACCCAGCGGGGGCTCGGGAATGAGCAGTTCTTC. Translating gives CASTQRGLGNEQFF.

The rearrangement uses TRBV6-6 and TRBJ2-7; no clear D gene. Trimming shortened V by 2 bases and J by 3 bases, and 2 bases separated the two germline ends. Germline-derived CDR1 and CDR2 are MNHNY and SVGAGI (reference sequence). The CDR3 is made up of 11 amino acids. This CDR3 reads CASSYDYEQYF. CDR3 in DNA: TGTGCCAGCAGTTACGACTACGAGCAGTACTTC.

This clone was picked up a small number of times. This rearrangement joins TRBV9 to TRBJ2-3; 7 positions match TRBD1. The CDR3 totals 16 residues. CDR1 and CDR2 (germline): SGDLS, YYNGEE. Trimming at V came to 3 bases and at J to 6 bases, leaving 13 bases not matched to a gene. As DNA, the CDR3 is TGTGCCAGCAGCGCCCAACCCCGACAGGGCCGGGATACGCAGTATTTT. Encoded protein: CASSAQPRQGRDTQYF. Full variable domain (missing parts from reference TRBV9 and TRBJ2-3): DSGVTQTPKHLITATGQRVTLRCSPRSGDLSVYWYQQSLDQGLQFLIQYYNGEERAKGNILERFSAQQFPDLHSELNLSSLELGDSALYFCASSAQPRQGRDTQYFGPGTRLTVL.

This sequence joins TRBV9 and TRBJ1-3, with D hard to call. V was cut by 4 bases and J by 4 bases, with 9 bases left in between. CDR1 is SGDLS, CDR2 YYNGEE, per germline. There are 13 residues in the CDR3. CDR3 residues: CASSSVLGNTIYF. The CDR3 nucleotides are TGTGCCAGCAGCTCGGTACTCGGAAACACCATATATTTT.

This clone was seen a few times. This chain links TRBV2 with TRBJ1-2; D ambiguous. V was clipped by 3 bases and J by 4 bases, with 6 bases between them. Per the germline V gene, CDR1 is SNHLY and CDR2 is FYNNEI. The CDR3 spans 12 residues. This CDR3 reads CASSDIPYGYTF. The CDR3, as DNA: TGTGCCAGCAGTGACATCCCCTATGGCTACACCTTC.

A few counts support this clone. The same CDR3 arises from other DNA sequences in this sample as well. This chain connects TRBV5-1 to TRBJ2-6; the D gene is possibly TRBD1 (6 bases). Germline values: CDR1 SGHRS, CDR2 YFSETQ. V lost 3 bases and J lost 4, with 11 bases in between. The CDR3 totals 15 residues. CDR3 nucleotide sequence: TGCGCCAGCAGCTCACAGGGATCCGGGGCCAACGTCCTGACTTTC. This codes for CASSSQGSGANVLTF.